This TCR beta chain was sequenced during a study of T cell responses to AZD1222 COVID-19 vaccine. Sequencing used immunoSEQ multiplex PCR; TCRdb keeps in-frame clones, though not all of them. This sample has about 130,000 clones, with about nine tenths found just once. There are 12 residues in the CDR3. From germline, CDR1 is SQVTM and CDR2 ANQGSEA. Losses at the gene ends were 5 bases for V and 8 bases for J; bases not matched to a gene: 5. J is TRBJ2-5 and V is TRBV29-1; 10 bases are shared with TRBD1. The clonotype was recovered from an adult in good health. The input for sequencing was peripheral blood, taken on day 0 of AZD1222 vaccination. For the CDR3, the DNA is TGCAGCGTTTTCGACAGGGGGCTTACCCAGTACTTC. Amino acids: CSVFDRGLTQYF. Supplemented by reference TRBV29-1 and TRBJ2-5, the full variable domain reads SAVISQKPSRDICQRGTSLTIQCQVDSQVTMMFWYRQQPGQSLTLIATANQGSEATYESGFVIDKFPISRPNLTFSTLTVSNMSPEDSSIYLCSVFDRGLTQYFGPGTRLLVL.